This T cell receptor beta chain was sequenced during a study of blood T cell repertoires in COVID-19. In the study overall: Donors in the United States, Italy and Spain gave samples during acute or convalescent COVID-19. T cells, B-cell-depleted T cells, or PBMCs provided the cDNA or gDNA that served as material.

Per the study methods: For nucleated cells, counts were estimated from reference gene primer amplification. Data came from immunoSEQ multiplex PCR; TCRdb stores just in-frame clones and leaves some out. V and J calls and clone size come straight from that table; D and trimming were deduced from the DNA. The sample has some 160,000 clones; over 70% are singletons. The CDR3 sequence is 15 residues long. The V and J ends lost 10 bases and 2 bases respectively, with 18 bases between them. Germline V lookup: CDR1 SGHVS, CDR2 FQNEAQ. Material for sequencing was peripheral blood. The sequence derives from a man aged 45 to 65 with active or convalescent COVID-19. The chain combines TRBV7-8 with TRBJ1-5; maybe TRBD1 (5 bases). The CDR3 loop is CATSLSSTGNQPQHF. CDR3 bases: TGTGCCACATCCCTCTCTTCGACAGGCAATCAGCCCCAGCATTTT.